This is a list of T cell receptor beta chains from one sample in a study of Graves' ophthalmopathy and Graves' hyperthyroidism. TCRdb analysed the multiplex PCR reads with MiXCR anew, one entry per CDR3 protein. This sample has about 1.1 million distinct CDR3 sequences, with 35% to 40% found just once. The sequenced sample was peripheral blood or thyroid tissue (not recorded which). The receptors were sampled from an adult man with Graves' hyperthyroidism. The CDR3 runs from the conserved cysteine through the conserved F or W. A D gene is named only where the DNA matches it firmly. Rows may omit the clone size; those that give it use once, few, many or a size class.

cdr3_aa cdr3_nt j_call d_call cdr3_length clone_size v_call
CASRETGTGTYEQCF TGTGCCAGCAGGGAGACCGGGACAGGGACCTACGAGCAGTGCTTC TRBJ2-7 TRBD1 15 NA TRBV7-3
CSVRPGPWEYF TGCAGCGTTCGACCAGGTCCCTGGGAGTACTTC TRBJ2-7 NA 11 few TRBV29-1
CASSADRHYEQYF TGTGCCAGCAGTGCGGACAGACACTACGAGCAGTACTTC TRBJ2-7 NA 13 many TRBV2
CASSPSGGSETQYF TGTGCCAGCAGTCCCAGCGGGGGGAGTGAGACCCAGTACTTC TRBJ2-5 TRBD2 14 NA TRBV7-6
CSASSQNTGELFF TGCAGTGCCAGTAGCCAGAACACCGGGGAGCTGTTTTTT TRBJ2-2 NA 13 NA TRBV20-1
CASSMSGEQYF TGTGCCAGCAGCATGAGCGGCGAGCAGTACTTC TRBJ2-7 NA 11 many TRBV11-2
CSARDNQGVHEQYF TGCAGTGCTAGAGATAACCAAGGGGTACACGAGCAGTACTTC TRBJ2-7 NA 14 NA TRBV20-1
CASRLRTEIGYEQYF TGCGCCAGCAGGTTACGGACAGAGATTGGGTACGAGCAGTACTTC TRBJ2-7 NA 15 NA TRBV5-1
CASSLVRQGQIQETQYF TGTGCCAGCAGCTTGGTTCGACAGGGCCAAATCCAAGAGACCCAGTACTTC TRBJ2-5 TRBD1 17 NA TRBV5-4
CSAKIPSDISGTF TGCAGTGCTAAGATCCCGTCGGATATCTCGGGCACCTTC TRBJ1-2 NA 13 few TRBV20-1
CASSTIDTGGLLAQHF TGTGCCAGTAGTACAATCGACACGGGCGGGCTATTGGCCCAGCATTTT TRBJ1-5 NA 16 few TRBV19
CASSYFRSPIGELFF TGTGCCAGCAGTTACTTTCGTTCCCCCATCGGGGAGCTGTTTTTT TRBJ2-2 NA 15 few TRBV6-2/TRBV6-3
CAISENLGAGNPVSEQYF TGTGCCATCAGTGAGAATTTGGGGGCGGGCAACCCCGTCTCCGAGCAGTACTTC TRBJ2-7 NA 18 many TRBV10-3
CASSKSDGGVKPQHF TGTGCCAGCAGCAAATCGGACGGGGGGGTTAAGCCCCAGCATTTT TRBJ1-5 NA 15 NA TRBV6-2/TRBV6-3
CSEDRGTEAFF TGCAGCGAGGACAGGGGTACTGAAGCTTTCTTT TRBJ1-1 TRBD1 11 NA TRBV29-1
CSATKAGARAFF TGCAGTGCTACAAAAGCGGGGGCTAGGGCTTTCTTT TRBJ1-1 NA 12 NA TRBV20-1
CSARGPLAGARETQYF TGCAGTGCTAGAGGCCCACTAGCGGGGGCTCGAGAGACCCAGTACTTC TRBJ2-5 TRBD2 16 many TRBV20-1
CASSLGFNMNTEAFF TGTGCCAGCAGCTTGGGATTCAACATGAACACTGAAGCTTTCTTT TRBJ1-1 NA 15 few TRBV5-6
CASSSRGWSSYEQYF TGTGCCAGCAGCTCCAGGGGGTGGTCGTCCTACGAGCAGTACTTC TRBJ2-7 TRBD1 15 many TRBV7-9
CASSEQGQDYGYTF TGTGCCAGCAGTGAACAGGGACAGGACTATGGCTACACCTTC TRBJ1-2 TRBD1 14 NA TRBV2
CATSDGTGGTLNYGYTF TGTGCCACCAGTGATGGGACAGGGGGGACCCTGAACTATGGCTACACCTTC TRBJ1-2 TRBD1 17 NA TRBV24-1
CATHETGAYGYTF TGTGCCACTCACGAGACAGGGGCGTATGGCTACACCTTC TRBJ1-2 TRBD1 13 NA TRBV25-1
CASSEERGF TGTGCCAGCAGTGAAGAGAGGGGCTTC TRBJ2-5 NA 9 NA TRBV7-8
CASSQGWTGAGGYTF TGCGCCAGCAGCCAAGGATGGACAGGGGCAGGTGGCTACACCTTC TRBJ1-2 TRBD1 15 many TRBV4-1
CSARGETASSYEQYF TGCAGTGCTAGAGGAGAAACAGCGAGCTCCTACGAGCAGTACTTC TRBJ2-7 NA 15 NA TRBV20-1
CASSLATDSYGYTF TGTGCCAGCAGCTTAGCAACGGACTCCTATGGCTACACCTTC TRBJ1-2 NA 14 many TRBV7-9
CASSTIGPRGYTF TGTGCCAGTAGCACGATAGGGCCGCGGGGCTACACCTTC TRBJ1-2 NA 13 NA TRBV19
CASSFLRVQETQYF TGTGCCAGCAGTTTTCTTAGGGTACAAGAGACCCAGTACTTC TRBJ2-5 NA 14 few TRBV12-3/TRBV12-4
CASSLATGDQPQHF TGTGCCAGCAGCTTAGCGACAGGAGATCAGCCCCAGCATTTT TRBJ1-5 NA 14 many TRBV11-2
CASSESQTGSYEQYF TGTGCCAGCAGTGAATCGCAGACAGGTTCCTACGAGCAGTACTTC TRBJ2-7 NA 15 few TRBV6-1
CASGPGTGGNEQYF TGTGCCAGCGGTCCCGGGACAGGGGGTAACGAGCAGTACTTC TRBJ2-7 TRBD1 14 NA TRBV6-6
CASRMGTGDGYTF TGTGCCAGCAGGATGGGGACAGGGGACGGCTACACCTTC TRBJ1-2 TRBD1 13 NA TRBV19
CASSYRTGELFF TGTGCCAGCAGTTACAGAACCGGGGAGCTGTTTTTT TRBJ2-2 NA 12 many TRBV7-9
CASRDRGYTYEQYF TGTGCCAGCAGGGACAGGGGATACACCTACGAGCAGTACTTC TRBJ2-7 TRBD1 14 many TRBV6-2/TRBV6-3
CRPKFKDRGKNTEAFF TGCAGACCAAAATTTAAGGACAGGGGCAAGAACACTGAAGCTTTCTTT TRBJ1-1 TRBD1 16 few TRBV20-1
CASSSPDEQYF TGTGCCAGTTCCAGTCCGGACGAGCAGTACTTC TRBJ2-7 NA 11 NA TRBV28
CASSSPPGRDEKLFF TGTGCCAGCAGTTCCCCCCCAGGGCGGGATGAAAAACTGTTTTTT TRBJ1-4 NA 15 many TRBV12-3/TRBV12-4
CASSKSGGGTEAFF TGTGCCAGCAGCAAAAGCGGCGGGGGAACTGAAGCTTTCTTT TRBJ1-1 NA 14 many TRBV7-9
CASSLERGSPLHF TGTGCCAGCAGCTTAGAAAGGGGTTCACCCCTCCACTTT TRBJ1-6 NA 13 many TRBV7-6
CASSLDLVAGVTYEQYF TGCGCCAGCAGCTTGGATTTAGTTGCAGGAGTAACGTACGAGCAGTACTTC TRBJ2-7 NA 17 NA TRBV5-1
CASSLGGGRAFF TGTGCCAGCAGCTTAGGTGGGGGGAGAGCTTTCTTT TRBJ1-1 NA 12 many TRBV7-9
CASSRTGGAGEQYF TGTGCCAGCAGTAGAACAGGGGGCGCGGGCGAGCAGTACTTC TRBJ2-7 TRBD1 14 many TRBV12-3/TRBV12-4
CSVFTGANTGELFF TGCAGCGTTTTCACCGGGGCGAACACCGGGGAGCTGTTTTTT TRBJ2-2 NA 14 few TRBV29-1
CATSDPQGAVETQYF TGTGCCACCAGTGATCCACAGGGGGCGGTGGAGACCCAGTACTTC TRBJ2-5 TRBD1 15 many TRBV24-1
CASSVTSGTF TGTGCCAGCAGCGTAACTTCGGGGACCTTT TRBJ1-4 NA 10 once TRBV9
CASSQDLTGTAYEQYF TGTGCCAGCAGCCAAGATTTGACAGGGACTGCCTACGAGCAGTACTTC TRBJ2-7 NA 16 few TRBV4-2
CASNSSGNTIYF TGTGCCAGTAACTCCTCTGGAAACACCATATATTTT TRBJ1-3 NA 12 NA TRBV19
CASSLPLAGAPGANVLTF TGTGCCAGCAGCTTACCACTAGCGGGAGCTCCTGGGGCCAACGTCCTGACTTTC TRBJ2-6 TRBD2 18 many TRBV7-2
CSARDLNQAPNYGYTF TGCAGTGCTAGAGATCTGAATCAGGCTCCTAACTATGGCTACACCTTC TRBJ1-2 NA 16 few TRBV20-1
CASSDRQYEKLFF TGTGCCAGCAGCGATAGACAGTATGAAAAACTGTTTTTT TRBJ1-4 NA 13 many TRBV7-9
CASSQETTGNTEAFF TGCGCCAGCAGCCAAGAAACCACGGGGAACACTGAAGCTTTCTTT TRBJ1-1 NA 15 few TRBV4-3
CASSQNRLAGDEQYF TGTGCCAGCAGCCAGAACCGACTAGCGGGGGATGAGCAGTACTTC TRBJ2-7 TRBD2 15 NA TRBV6-6
CSVRTSGGDTEAFF TGCAGCGTCCGGACTAGCGGGGGGGACACTGAAGCTTTCTTT TRBJ1-1 NA 14 few TRBV29-1
CASRGLAGGPGETQYF TGCGCCAGCAGGGGACTAGCGGGAGGGCCGGGAGAGACCCAGTACTTC TRBJ2-5 TRBD2 16 many TRBV10-2
CAKTRDREVMNTEAFF TGTGCCAAAACCCGGGACAGAGAGGTCATGAACACTGAAGCTTTCTTT TRBJ1-1 TRBD1 16 many TRBV2